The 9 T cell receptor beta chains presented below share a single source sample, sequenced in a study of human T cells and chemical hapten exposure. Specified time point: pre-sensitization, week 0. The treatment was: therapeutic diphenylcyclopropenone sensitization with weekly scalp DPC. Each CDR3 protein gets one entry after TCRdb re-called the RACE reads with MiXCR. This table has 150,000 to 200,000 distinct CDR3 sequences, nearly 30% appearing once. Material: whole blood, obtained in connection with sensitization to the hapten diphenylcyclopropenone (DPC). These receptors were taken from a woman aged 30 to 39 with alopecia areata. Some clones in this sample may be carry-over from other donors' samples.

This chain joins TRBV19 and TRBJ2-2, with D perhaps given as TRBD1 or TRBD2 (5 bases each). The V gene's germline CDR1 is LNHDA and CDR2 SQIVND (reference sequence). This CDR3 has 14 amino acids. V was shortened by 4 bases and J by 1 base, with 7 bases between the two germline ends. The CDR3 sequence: CASSRGMNTGELFF. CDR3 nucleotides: TGTGCCAGTAGTAGGGGGATGAACACCGGGGAGCTGTTTTTT.

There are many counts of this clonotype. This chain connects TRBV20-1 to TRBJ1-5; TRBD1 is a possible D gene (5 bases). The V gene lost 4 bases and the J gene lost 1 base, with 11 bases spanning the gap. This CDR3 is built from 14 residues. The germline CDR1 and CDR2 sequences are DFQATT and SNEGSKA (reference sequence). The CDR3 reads CSAKFTGSNQPQHF. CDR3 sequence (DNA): TGCAGTGCTAAGTTTACAGGAAGCAATCAGCCCCAGCATTTT.

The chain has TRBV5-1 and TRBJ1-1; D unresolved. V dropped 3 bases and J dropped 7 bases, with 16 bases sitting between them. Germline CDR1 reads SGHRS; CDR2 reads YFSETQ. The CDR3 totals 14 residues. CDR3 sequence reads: CASSSGTRENEAFF. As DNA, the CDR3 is TGCGCCAGCAGCTCGGGAACAAGGGAGAATGAAGCTTTCTTT.

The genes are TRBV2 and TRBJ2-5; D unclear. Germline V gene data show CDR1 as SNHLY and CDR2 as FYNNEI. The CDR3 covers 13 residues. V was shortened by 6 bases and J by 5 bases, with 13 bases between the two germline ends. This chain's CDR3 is CASSGSGGETQYF. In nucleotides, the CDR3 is TGTGCCAGCAGCGGATCGGGTGGGGAGACCCAGTACTTC.

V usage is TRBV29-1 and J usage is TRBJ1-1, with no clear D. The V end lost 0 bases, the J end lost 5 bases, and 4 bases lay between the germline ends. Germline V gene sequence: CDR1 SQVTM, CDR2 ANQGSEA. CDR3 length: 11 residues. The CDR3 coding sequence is TGCAGCGTTGAAGAAGGGACTGAAGCTTTCTTT. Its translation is CSVEEGTEAFF.

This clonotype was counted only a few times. The CDR3 here is CASSSGLSSYNSPLHF. CDR3 nucleotides: TGTGCCAGCAGCTCCGGATTAAGCTCCTATAATTCACCCCTCCACTTT. This sequence joins TRBV7-9 and TRBJ1-6; D is unresolved. CDR3 length: 16 residues. V was cut by 4 bases and J by 0 bases, with 10 bases left in between. Germline V lookup: CDR1 SEHNR, CDR2 FQNEAQ (reference sequence).

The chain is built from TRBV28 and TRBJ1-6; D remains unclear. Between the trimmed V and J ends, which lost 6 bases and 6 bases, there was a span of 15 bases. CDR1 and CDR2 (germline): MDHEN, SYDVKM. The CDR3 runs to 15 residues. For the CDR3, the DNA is TGTGCCAGCAGCAGTTCGAAGTCGACTAATTCACCCCTCCACTTT. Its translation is CASSSSKSTNSPLHF. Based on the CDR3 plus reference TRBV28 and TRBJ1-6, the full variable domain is DVKVTQSSRYLVKRTGEKVFLECVQDMDHENMFWYRQDPGLGLRLIYFSYDVKMKEKGDIPEGYSVSREKKERFSLILESASTNQTSMYLCASSSSKSTNSPLHFGNGTRLTVT.

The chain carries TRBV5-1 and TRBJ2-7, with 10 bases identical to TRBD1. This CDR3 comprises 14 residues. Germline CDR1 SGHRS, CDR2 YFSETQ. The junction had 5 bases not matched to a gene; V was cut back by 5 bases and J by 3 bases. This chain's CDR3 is CASRLRTGGYEQYF. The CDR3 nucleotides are TGCGCCAGCAGATTAAGGACAGGGGGCTACGAGCAGTACTTC.

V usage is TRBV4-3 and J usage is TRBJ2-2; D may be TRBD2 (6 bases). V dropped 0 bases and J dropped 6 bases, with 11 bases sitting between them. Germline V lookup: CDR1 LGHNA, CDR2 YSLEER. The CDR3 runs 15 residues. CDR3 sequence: CASSQDGGRAGELFF. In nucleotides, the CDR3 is TGCGCCAGCAGCCAAGACGGGGGAAGGGCCGGGGAGCTGTTTTTT.